This T cell receptor beta chain was recorded in a study of cytomegalovirus exposure and HLA in healthy donors. Study details: The 550 to 700 first-cohort repertoires and the roughly 130 validation repertoires shared the same platform, a later analysis reported.

Findings of the study overall: Cytomegalovirus status was reportedly diagnosed by the classifier with high sensitivity and specificity. Cytomegalovirus association was assigned to about 150 TCR beta chains.

The table came from immunoSEQ multiplex PCR; TCRdb's copy has only in-frame clones and leaves some out. The profile shows about 110,000 clones, approximately 86% of them singletons. Remarks on this clone: What it binds is not known.

Germline values: CDR1 MDHEN, CDR2 SYDVKM. Trimming took off 5 bases at V and 0 bases at J, with 17 bases between the two ends. The CDR3 spans 16 residues. What was sequenced was PBMCs. The genes are TRBV28 and TRBJ2-7, with D perhaps TRBD1 (5 bases). The TCR comes from a woman aged 18-35 years in good health and CMV-seronegative. CDR3 sequence reads: CASSKSGLPSSYEQYF. CDR3 bases: TGTGCCAGCAGTAAATCAGGGTTGCCGTCCTCCTACGAGCAGTACTTC. The full variable domain, rest sourced from reference TRBV28 and TRBJ2-7, is DVKVTQSSRYLVKRTGEKVFLECVQDMDHENMFWYRQDPGLGLRLIYFSYDVKMKEKGDIPEGYSVSREKKERFSLILESASTNQTSMYLCASSKSGLPSSYEQYFGPGTRLTVT.